A single sample gave rise to the 20 T cell receptor beta chains below, sequenced in a study of T-cell reconstitution after alpha-beta-depleted transplantation in children. As it was prepared, the TCRbeta library received unique molecular identifiers. Each CDR3 protein is one row after TCRdb ran MiXCR on the PCR reads. Of 250,000 to 300,000 distinct CDR3 sequences listed, over 8% were seen once; the top ten hold over 9.5%. The source material was PBMCs from the stem cell graft donor, sampled from the stem cell graft. The source of these receptors is a human donor who donated a stem cell graft to a child with SCID.

The chain couples TRBV29-1 to TRBJ2-3, with a possible D match to TRBD1 (6 bases). The germline CDR1 and CDR2 sequences are SQVTM and ANQGSEA. Trimming removed 6 bases at V and 3 bases at J, with 22 bases between. CDR3 length: 16 amino acids. CDR3 protein: CSVLGGSASPTDTQYF. The CDR3 DNA reads TGCAGCGTCCTAGGGGGTAGTGCCTCCCCTACAGATACGCAGTATTTT.

The chain uses TRBV27 and TRBJ1-5; no firm D call. V was clipped by 3 bases and J by 6 bases, with 12 bases between them. Germline CDR1 is MNHEY and CDR2 is SMNVEV (reference sequence). The CDR3 sequence is 14 residues long. DNA for the CDR3: TGTGCCAGCAGTTTTTCCTCGGACGGTCAGCCCCAGCATTTT. This gives the protein CASSFSSDGQPQHF.

In this sample, this clonotype turned up a few times. The chain recombines TRBV20-1 with TRBJ1-6; the D is unclear. Germline V gene data show CDR1 as DFQATT and CDR2 as SNEGSKA (reference sequence). The V and J ends lost 3 bases and 9 bases respectively, with 12 bases between them. CDR3 length: 13 residues. The CDR3 DNA reads TGCAGTGCTAGGCCCGGCAGTATTTCACCCCTCCACTTT. Translation gives CSARPGSISPLHF.

This clonotype was seen only a few times. This rearrangement joins TRBV5-1 to TRBJ2-3, with D perhaps matching TRBD2 (6 bases). Germline V gene data show CDR1 as SGHRS and CDR2 as YFSETQ. The CDR3 spans 16 residues. V was pared by 0 bases and J by 4 bases, with 15 bases between. The CDR3 region is CASSLGRGIVADTQYF. Here the CDR3 DNA reads TGCGCCAGCAGCTTGGGTCGGGGGATCGTGGCAGATACGCAGTATTTT. The variable domain in full, with the rest retrieved from reference TRBV5-1 and TRBJ2-3, is KAGVTQTPRYLIKTRGQQVTLSCSPISGHRSVSWYQQTPGQGLQFLFEYFSETQRNKGNFPGRFSGRQFSNSRSEMNVSTLELGDSALYLCASSLGRGIVADTQYFGPGTRLTVL.

Ten or more counts support this clonotype. This sequence joins TRBV13 and TRBJ1-3; D possibly corresponds to TRBD1 (5 bases). Trimming took off 3 bases at V and 4 bases at J, with 13 bases between the two ends. Germline CDR1 is PRHDT and CDR2 is FYEKMQ (reference sequence). The CDR3 totals 15 residues. This CDR3 is CASSLGLSSGNTIYF. As DNA, the CDR3 is TGTGCCAGCAGCTTGGGACTTTCTTCCGGAAACACCATATATTTT. Full variable domain (outside the CDR3, taken from reference TRBV13 and TRBJ1-3): AAGVIQSPRHLIKEKRETATLKCYPIPRHDTVYWYQQGPGQDPQFLISFYEKMQSDKGSIPDRFSAQQFSDYHSELNMSSLELGDSALYFCASSLGLSSGNTIYFGEGSWLTVV.

This clonotype showed up many times. This sequence joins TRBV12-3 or TRBV12-4 and TRBJ2-3; D is ambiguous. The CDR3 runs to 14 residues. Trimming cost V 3 bases and J 1 base, with 8 bases left between them. As DNA, the CDR3 is TGTGCCAGCAGTTTTTCCCGGGGCACAGATACGCAGTATTTT. Amino acid sequence: CASSFSRGTDTQYF.

The V call is TRBV14, the J call TRBJ1-6; no clear D. Germline assignment: CDR1 SGHDN and CDR2 FVKESK. This CDR3 has 13 residues. V lost 5 bases to trimming and J lost 9 bases, with 11 bases between them. CDR3 residues: CASSSTWGSPLHF. The CDR3 region has the DNA TGTGCCAGCAGCAGCACTTGGGGTTCACCCCTCCACTTT. Together with reference TRBV14 and TRBJ1-6, the CDR3 gives the full variable domain: EAGVTQFPSHSVIEKGQTVTLRCDPISGHDNLYWYRRVMGKEIKFLLHFVKESKQDESGMPNNRFLAERTGGTYSTLKVQPAELEDSGVYFCASSSTWGSPLHFGNGTRLTVT.

This clonotype showed up many times. The chain uses TRBV3-1 and TRBJ2-3; 9 nucleotides align to TRBD1. This CDR3 is built from 16 residues. Looked up from germline, CDR1 is LGHDT and CDR2 is YNNKEL (reference sequence). J lost 7 bases, V lost 4 bases, and 12 bases had no gene match. The CDR3 protein is CASSPVRDRAVHTQYF. The DNA for the CDR3 is TGTGCCAGCAGCCCAGTTCGGGACAGGGCCGTCCATACGCAGTATTTT.

This clonotype was observed a handful of times. The J gene is TRBJ1-1, the V gene TRBV12-3 or TRBV12-4; no definite D call. Between the trimmed V and J ends, which lost 6 bases and 4 bases, there was a span of 18 bases. This CDR3 region has 15 residues. The CDR3 bases are TGTGCCAGCAGGAAAGGCATCAGAAAGAGCACTGAAGCTTTCTTT. Translation gives CASRKGIRKSTEAFF.

V is TRBV19 and J is TRBJ2-7, with D possibly TRBD1 on 6 matching bases. The V and J ends lost 5 bases and 2 bases respectively, with 13 bases between them. This CDR3 has 14 amino acids. Germline values: CDR1 LNHDA, CDR2 SQIVND (reference sequence). The CDR3, as DNA: TGTGCCAGTAGTGAACAGGGAACCCCCTACGAGCAGTACTTC. Its translation is CASSEQGTPYEQYF.

The V gene is TRBV5-8, the J gene TRBJ2-4; maybe TRBD2 (5 bases). The CDR3 length is 14 residues. Looked up from germline, CDR1 is SGHTS and CDR2 is YDEGEE. Trimming cost V 7 bases and J 5 bases, with 16 bases left between them. The CDR3 spells CASAPGVGQNIQYF. The CDR3 region has the DNA TGTGCCAGCGCACCCGGGGTAGGACAAAACATTCAGTACTTC.

J is TRBJ2-7 and V is TRBV5-6; TRBD2 matches 10 bases. The V and J ends lost 4 bases and 7 bases, in that order; junction bases with no gene match: 14. The CDR3 runs to 16 residues. Germline V gene lookup returns CDR1 SGHDT and CDR2 YYEEEE. The CDR3 spells CASSLRASGGLREQYF. In nucleotides, the CDR3 is TGTGCCAGCAGCCTTCGGGCTAGCGGGGGCCTCCGGGAGCAGTACTTC.

This clonotype was observed at least ten times. The chain employs TRBV24-1 and TRBJ2-3; a weak D match, TRBD1 (6 bases). CDR3 length: 11 amino acids. In germline, CDR1 is KGHDR, CDR2 SFDVKD. The V end was cut by 7 bases, the J end by 6 bases, with 7 bases between. The CDR3 reads CATRQGDTQYF. In nucleotides, the CDR3 is TGTGCCACCAGGCAGGGGGATACGCAGTATTTT.

This clonotype was counted a few times. This chain joins TRBV25-1 and TRBJ1-1, with 7 positions matching TRBD1. The length of the CDR3 is 14 residues. V shed 6 bases, J shed 3 bases, and the junction held 7 bases outside the gene matches. The germline gives CDR1 MGHDK, CDR2 SYGVNS. In nucleotides, the CDR3 is TGTGCCAGCAGGACGTCAGGGACAGACACTGAAGCTTTCTTT. It specifies CASRTSGTDTEAFF.

This clonotype has only a few counts. This sequence joins TRBV19 and TRBJ2-2; unclear D gene. This CDR3 is built from 15 residues. The V end lost 1 base, the J end lost 0 bases, and 6 bases lay between the germline ends. The germline V gene encodes CDR1 LNHDA and CDR2 SQIVND (reference sequence). The CDR3 DNA reads as TGTGCCAGTAGTATAGGAACAACGAACACCGGGGAGCTGTTTTTT. Residues: CASSIGTTNTGELFF.

This clonotype was recorded a few times. The rearrangement links TRBV5-1 to TRBJ2-5; D is perhaps TRBD2 (6 bases). Trimming took 0 bases from V and 3 from J, leaving 21 bases between them. Germline assignment: CDR1 SGHRS and CDR2 YFSETQ. This CDR3 is built from 18 residues. This chain's CDR3 is CASSLVPGLQLPKETQYF. CDR3 DNA sequence: TGCGCCAGCAGCTTGGTTCCGGGACTTCAGCTACCAAAAGAGACCCAGTACTTC.

CDR3 DNA sequence: TGCAGTGCTCCCCTTATTGTGGGGGCTGAGCAGTTCTTC. It is translated as CSAPLIVGAEQFF. The chain is built from TRBV20-1 and TRBJ2-1; D is possibly TRBD1 (6 bases). Germline V gene lookup returns CDR1 DFQATT and CDR2 SNEGSKA (reference sequence). CDR3 length: 13 residues. Trimming took 5 bases from V and 9 from J, leaving 17 bases between them.

This chain uses TRBV5-1 with TRBJ1-6; tentatively, D is TRBD1 (6 bases). This CDR3 is built from 17 residues. Trimming cost V 1 base and J 4 bases, with 15 bases left between them. The germline V gene encodes CDR1 SGHRS and CDR2 YFSETQ. The chain's CDR3 is CASSLIKQGRYNSPLHF. In DNA form, the CDR3 reads TGCGCCAGCAGCTTGATTAAGCAGGGGCGGTATAATTCACCCCTCCACTTT.

This clonotype was recorded many times. The rearrangement uses TRBV12-3 or TRBV12-4 and TRBJ1-6; the D is unclear. With 7 bases removed from V and 9 bases from J, the gap between germline ends came to 16 bases. The CDR3 length is 14 residues. DNA for the CDR3: TGTGCCAGCACTCGAATGACGAGTACTTCACCCCTCCACTTT. It specifies CASTRMTSTSPLHF.

This clonotype was seen ten or more times. This chain connects TRBV7-9 to TRBJ1-1, with 7 bases aligning to TRBD1. Germline CDR1 reads SEHNR; CDR2 reads FQNEAQ (reference sequence). The length of the CDR3 is 13 residues. J gave up 7 bases and V 5 bases, and 7 bases lay outside the gene matches. DNA for the CDR3: TGTGCCAGCAGCCCACGACAGGGAGATGAAGCTTTCTTT. Amino acids: CASSPRQGDEAFF. Drawing the rest from reference TRBV7-9 and TRBJ1-1, the complete variable domain is DTGVSQNPRHKITKRGQNVTFRCDPISEHNRLYWYRQTLGQGPEFLTYFQNEAQLEKSRLLSDRFSAERPKGSFSTLEIQRTEQGDSAMYLCASSPRQGDEAFFGQGTRLTVV.